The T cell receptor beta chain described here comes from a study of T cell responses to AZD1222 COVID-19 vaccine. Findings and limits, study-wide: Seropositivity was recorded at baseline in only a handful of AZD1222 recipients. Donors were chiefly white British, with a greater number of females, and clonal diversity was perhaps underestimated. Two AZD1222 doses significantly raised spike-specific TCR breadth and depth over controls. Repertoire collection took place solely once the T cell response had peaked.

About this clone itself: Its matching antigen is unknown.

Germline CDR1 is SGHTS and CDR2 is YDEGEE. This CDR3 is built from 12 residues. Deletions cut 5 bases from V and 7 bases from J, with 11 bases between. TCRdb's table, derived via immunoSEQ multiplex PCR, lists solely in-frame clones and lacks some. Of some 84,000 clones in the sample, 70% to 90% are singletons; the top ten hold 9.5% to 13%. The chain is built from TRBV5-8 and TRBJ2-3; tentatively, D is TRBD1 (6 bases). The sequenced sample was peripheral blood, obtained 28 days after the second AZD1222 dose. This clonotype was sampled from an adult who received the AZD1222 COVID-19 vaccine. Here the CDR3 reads CASRIGGYTQYF. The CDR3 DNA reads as TGTGCCAGCAGGATTGGGGGCTATACGCAGTATTTT.